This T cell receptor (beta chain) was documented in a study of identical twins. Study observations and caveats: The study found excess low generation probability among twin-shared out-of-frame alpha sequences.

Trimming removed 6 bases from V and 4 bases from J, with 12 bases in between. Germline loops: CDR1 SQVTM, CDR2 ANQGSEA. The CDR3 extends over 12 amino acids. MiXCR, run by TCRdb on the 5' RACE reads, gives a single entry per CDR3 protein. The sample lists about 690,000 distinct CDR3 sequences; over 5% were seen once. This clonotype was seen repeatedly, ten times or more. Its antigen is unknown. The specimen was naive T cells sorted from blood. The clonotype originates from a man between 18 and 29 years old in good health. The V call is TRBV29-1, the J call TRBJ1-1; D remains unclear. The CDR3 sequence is CSVVRVITEAFF. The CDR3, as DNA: TGCAGCGTGGTAAGGGTGATCACTGAAGCTTTCTTT. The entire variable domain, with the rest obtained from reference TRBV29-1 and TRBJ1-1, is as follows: SAVISQKPSRDICQRGTSLTIQCQVDSQVTMMFWYRQQPGQSLTLIATANQGSEATYESGFVIDKFPISRPNLTFSTLTVSNMSPEDSSIYLCSVVRVITEAFFGQGTRLTVV.